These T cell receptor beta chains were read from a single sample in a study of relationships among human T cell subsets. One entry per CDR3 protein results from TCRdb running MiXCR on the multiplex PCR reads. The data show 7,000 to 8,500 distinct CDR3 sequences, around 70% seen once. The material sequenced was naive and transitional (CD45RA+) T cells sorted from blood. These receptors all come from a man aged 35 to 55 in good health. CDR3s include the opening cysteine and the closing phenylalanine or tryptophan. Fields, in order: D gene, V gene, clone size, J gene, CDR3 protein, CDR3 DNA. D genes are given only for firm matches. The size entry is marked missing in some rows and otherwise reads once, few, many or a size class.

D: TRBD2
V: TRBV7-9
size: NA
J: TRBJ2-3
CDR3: CASSFSTSVTDTQYF
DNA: TGTGCCAGCAGCTTCTCTACTAGCGTCACAGATACGCAGTATTTT

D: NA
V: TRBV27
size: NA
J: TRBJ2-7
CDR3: CASSPWENYEQYF
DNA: TGTGCCAGCAGTCCCTGGGAAAACTACGAGCAGTACTTC

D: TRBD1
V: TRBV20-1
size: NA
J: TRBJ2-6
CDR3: CSAENRQGSSAGSGANVLTF
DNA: TGCAGTGCTGAAAACCGACAGGGAAGTAGCGCTGGCTCTGGGGCCAACGTCCTGACTTTC

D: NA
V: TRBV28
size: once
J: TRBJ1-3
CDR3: CASSSTGTSGNTIYF
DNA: TGTGCCAGCAGTTCCACGGGCACCTCTGGAAACACCATATATTTT

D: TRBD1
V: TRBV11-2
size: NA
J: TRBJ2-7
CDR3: CASSSYSRDRTYEQYF
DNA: TGTGCCAGCAGCTCGTATAGCCGGGACAGGACCTACGAGCAGTACTTC

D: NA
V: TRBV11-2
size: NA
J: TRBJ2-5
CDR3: CASRSSTEGLNRETQYF
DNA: TGTGCCAGCAGATCATCCACAGAAGGTTTAAACCGAGAGACCCAGTACTTC

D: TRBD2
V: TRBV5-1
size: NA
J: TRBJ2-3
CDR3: CASSPPGGREDTDTQYF
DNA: TGTGCCAGCAGCCCACCAGGCGGGCGGGAGGACACAGATACGCAGTATTTT

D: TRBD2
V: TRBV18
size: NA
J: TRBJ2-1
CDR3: CASSPLAGEGNEQFF
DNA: TGTGCCAGCTCACCTTTAGCGGGAGAGGGAAATGAGCAGTTCTTC

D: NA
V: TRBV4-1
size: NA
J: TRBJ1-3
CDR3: CASSQGGINTIYF
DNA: TGCGCCAGCAGCCAAGGGGGGATCAACACCATATATTTT

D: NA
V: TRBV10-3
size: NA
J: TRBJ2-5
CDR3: CAISESGPQETQYF
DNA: TGTGCCATCAGTGAGTCGGGACCTCAAGAGACCCAGTACTTC

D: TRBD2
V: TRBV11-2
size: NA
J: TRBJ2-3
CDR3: CASSLGLAGGDTQYF
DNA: TGTGCCAGCAGCTTAGGGCTAGCGGGAGGAGATACGCAGTATTTT

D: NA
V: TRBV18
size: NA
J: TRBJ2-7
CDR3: CASSSGRSYEQYF
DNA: TGTGCCAGCTCCTCCGGCCGTTCCTACGAGCAGTACTTC

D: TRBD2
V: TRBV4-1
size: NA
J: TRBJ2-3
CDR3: CASSQGLAGGTDTQYF
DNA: TGCGCCAGCAGCCAAGGACTAGCGGGGGGCACAGATACGCAGTATTTT

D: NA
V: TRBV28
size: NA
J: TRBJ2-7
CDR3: CASSLLTPSYEQYF
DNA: TGTGCCAGCAGTTTATTGACTCCGTCCTACGAGCAGTACTTC

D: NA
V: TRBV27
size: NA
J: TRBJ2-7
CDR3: CASSWLGRADRYEQYF
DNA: TGTGCCAGCAGTTGGTTAGGCAGGGCTGATCGCTACGAGCAGTACTTC

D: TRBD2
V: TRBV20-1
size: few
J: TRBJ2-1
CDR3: CSGMTSGGYNEQFF
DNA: TGCAGTGGTATGACTAGCGGGGGGTACAATGAGCAGTTCTTC

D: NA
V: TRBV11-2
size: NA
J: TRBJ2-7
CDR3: CASSPPDSSYEQYF
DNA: TGTGCCAGCAGTCCACCTGATTCCTCCTACGAGCAGTACTTC

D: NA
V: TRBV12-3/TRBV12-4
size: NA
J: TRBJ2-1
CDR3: CASRPDPSIIQFF
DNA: TGTGCCAGCAGACCCGATCCTAGCATCATACAGTTCTTC

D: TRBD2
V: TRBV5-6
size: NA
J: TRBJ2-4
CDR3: CASSSRLAGGRDIQYF
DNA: TGTGCCAGCAGCTCGAGACTAGCGGGAGGGCGGGACATTCAGTACTTC

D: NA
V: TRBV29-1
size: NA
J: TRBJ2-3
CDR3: CSVETGISTDTQYF
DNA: TGCAGCGTTGAGACCGGGATTAGCACAGATACGCAGTATTTT

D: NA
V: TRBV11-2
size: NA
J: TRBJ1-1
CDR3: CASSLERQTEAFF
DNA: TGTGCCAGCAGCTTAGAAAGGCAGACTGAAGCTTTCTTT

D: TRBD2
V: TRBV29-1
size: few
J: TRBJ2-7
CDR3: CSVRVFSGRSYEQYF
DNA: TGCAGCGTCAGGGTCTTTAGCGGGAGATCCTACGAGCAGTACTTC

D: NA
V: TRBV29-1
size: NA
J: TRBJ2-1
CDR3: CSVGGPPTNNEQFF
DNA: TGCAGCGTTGGCGGGCCCCCAACGAACAATGAGCAGTTCTTC

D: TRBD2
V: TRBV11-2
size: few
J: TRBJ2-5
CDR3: CASSPGLAGGRETQYF
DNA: TGTGCCAGCAGCCCGGGACTAGCGGGAGGGCGAGAGACCCAGTACTTC

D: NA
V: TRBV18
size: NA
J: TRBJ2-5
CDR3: CASSPSDGSRETQYF
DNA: TGTGCCAGCTCACCCTCCGATGGCAGTCGAGAGACCCAGTACTTC

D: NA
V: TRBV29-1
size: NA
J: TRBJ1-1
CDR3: CSVRDLEAFF
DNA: TGCAGCGTTAGGGACCTTGAAGCTTTCTTT

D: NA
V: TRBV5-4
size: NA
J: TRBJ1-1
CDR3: CASSLVQGNTEAFF
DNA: TGCGCCAGCAGCTTGGTCCAGGGGAACACTGAAGCTTTCTTT

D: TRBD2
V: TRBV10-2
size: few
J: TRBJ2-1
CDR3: CASKGSEAGGANEQFF
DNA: TGCGCCAGCAAGGGTTCAGAAGCGGGAGGGGCTAATGAGCAGTTCTTC

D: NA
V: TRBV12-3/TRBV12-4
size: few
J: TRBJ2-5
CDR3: CASNVGGLGETQYF
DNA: TGTGCCAGCAACGTCGGGGGGCTAGGGGAGACCCAGTACTTC

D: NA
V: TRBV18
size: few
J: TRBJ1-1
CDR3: CASSPPGDEAFF
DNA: TGTGCCAGCTCACCCCCAGGGGATGAAGCTTTCTTT

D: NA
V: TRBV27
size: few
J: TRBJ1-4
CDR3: CASSLVGKNEKLFF
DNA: TGTGCCAGCAGTTTGGTGGGGAAAAATGAAAAACTGTTTTTT

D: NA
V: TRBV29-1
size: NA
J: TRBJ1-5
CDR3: CSVVVGSNQPQHF
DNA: TGCAGCGTTGTGGTGGGAAGCAATCAGCCCCAGCATTTT

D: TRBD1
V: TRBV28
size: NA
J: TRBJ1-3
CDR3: CASSLRQGASGNTIYF
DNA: TGTGCCAGCAGTTTAAGACAGGGAGCGTCTGGAAACACCATATATTTT

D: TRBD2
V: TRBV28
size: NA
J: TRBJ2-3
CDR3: CASSGLGLAGTVDTQYF
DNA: TGTGCCAGCAGTGGGCTTGGGTTAGCGGGCACTGTAGATACGCAGTATTTT

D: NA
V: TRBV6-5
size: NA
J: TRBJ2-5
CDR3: CASSSRETQYF
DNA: TGTGCCAGCAGTTCTCGAGAGACCCAGTACTTC

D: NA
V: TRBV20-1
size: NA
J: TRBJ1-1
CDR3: CSARLGAEGRNTEAFF
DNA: TGCAGTGCTAGGCTGGGGGCTGAAGGAAGGAACACTGAAGCTTTCTTT

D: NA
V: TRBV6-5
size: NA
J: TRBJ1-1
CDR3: CASTPFGRNTEAFF
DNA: TGTGCCAGCACCCCCTTTGGGCGAAACACTGAAGCTTTCTTT

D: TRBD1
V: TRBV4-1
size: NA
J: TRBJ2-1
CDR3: CASSQAGQAKLYNEQFF
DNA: TGCGCCAGCAGCCAAGCAGGACAGGCGAAACTGTACAATGAGCAGTTCTTC

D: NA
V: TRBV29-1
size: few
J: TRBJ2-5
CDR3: CSVEVTGQETQYF
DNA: TGCAGCGTTGAGGTCACAGGGCAAGAGACCCAGTACTTC

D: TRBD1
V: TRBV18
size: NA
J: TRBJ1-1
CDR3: CASSPLGQGAAEAFF
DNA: TGTGCCAGCTCACCCTTGGGACAGGGTGCGGCTGAAGCTTTCTTT

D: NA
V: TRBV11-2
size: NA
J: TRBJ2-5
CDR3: CASSEEGETQYF
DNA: TGTGCCAGCAGCGAAGAGGGGGAGACCCAGTACTTC

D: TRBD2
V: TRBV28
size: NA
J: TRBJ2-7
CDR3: CASSFRAAGVTYEQYF
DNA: TGTGCCAGCAGTTTCCGAGCAGCGGGAGTGACCTACGAGCAGTACTTC

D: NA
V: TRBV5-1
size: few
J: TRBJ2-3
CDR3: CASSLGQVEDTQYF
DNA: TGCGCCAGCAGCTTGGGTCAGGTTGAAGATACGCAGTATTTT

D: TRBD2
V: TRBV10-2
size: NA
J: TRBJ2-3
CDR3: CATHLAGATGDTQYF
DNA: TGCGCCACCCATCTAGCGGGGGCGACCGGAGATACGCAGTATTTT

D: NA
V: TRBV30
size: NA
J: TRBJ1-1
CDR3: CAWNRAGEAFF
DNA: TGTGCCTGGAATCGAGCCGGAGAAGCTTTCTTT

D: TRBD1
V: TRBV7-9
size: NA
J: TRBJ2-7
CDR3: CASSTDRGRREQYF
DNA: TGTGCCAGCAGTACGGACAGGGGGCGTAGAGAGCAGTACTTC

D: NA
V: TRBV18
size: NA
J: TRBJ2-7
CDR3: CASSPEGHEQYF
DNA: TGTGCCAGCTCACCAGAGGGGCACGAGCAGTACTTC

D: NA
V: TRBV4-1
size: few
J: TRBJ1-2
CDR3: CASSHEAKGGGYTF
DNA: TGCGCCAGCAGCCACGAAGCCAAGGGGGGTGGCTACACCTTC

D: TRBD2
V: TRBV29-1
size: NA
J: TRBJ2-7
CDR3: CSARVGGSYEQYF
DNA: TGCAGCGCCCGAGTGGGCGGGAGCTACGAGCAGTACTTC

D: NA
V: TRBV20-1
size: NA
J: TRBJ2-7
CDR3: CSAPGPCEQYF
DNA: TGCAGTGCTCCGGGGCCCTGCGAGCAGTACTTC

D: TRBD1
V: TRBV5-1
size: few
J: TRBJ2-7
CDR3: CASSPTGAVFYEQYF
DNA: TGCGCCAGCAGCCCGACAGGGGCGGTTTTCTACGAGCAGTACTTC

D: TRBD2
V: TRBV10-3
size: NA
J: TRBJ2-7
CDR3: CAISEGLAAPYEQYF
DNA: TGTGCCATCAGTGAGGGACTAGCGGCCCCCTACGAGCAGTACTTC

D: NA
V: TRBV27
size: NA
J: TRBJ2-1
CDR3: CASRGIDNEQFF
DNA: TGTGCCAGCAGAGGGATCGACAATGAGCAGTTCTTC